These 18 T cell receptor beta chains share one sample of origin, sequenced in a study of vaccination effects on CD4 cells after COVID-19. Assay: immunoSEQ multiplex PCR; the TCRdb copy retains only in-frame clones and omits some. The table includes 30,000 to 40,000 clones, roughly 70% detected once. Expansion with viral peptide pools was applied to antigen-specific CD4+ T cells by the ViraFEST assay prior to sequencing. Culturing for more than 9 days preceded CD4+ T cell isolation. The healthy vaccine recipients, who had no prior SARS-CoV-2 infection, showed negative nucleocapsid antibodies. These TCRs are of unknown antigen specificity. Specimen: CD4+ T cells from PBMCs cultured with SARS-CoV-2 spike peptides, collected before COVID-19 vaccination. All receptors come from a human donor who received a COVID-19 vaccine.

This chain joins TRBV5-6 and TRBJ2-1; 9 positions agree with TRBD1. Germline CDR1 and CDR2: SGHDT and YYEEEE. The ends lost 6 bases at V and 8 bases at J; junction bases unmatched: 12. The CDR3 has 15 residues. The CDR3 bases are TGTGCCAGCATTGCAACCGGGACAGGGCCCCATGAGCAGTTCTTC. Its translation: CASIATGTGPHEQFF.

The rearrangement links TRBV6-5 to TRBJ1-2; 8 nucleotides line up with TRBD1. This CDR3 spans 15 amino acids. After removal of 6 bases from V and 1 base from J, the junction contained 7 bases not matched to a gene. Germline values: CDR1 MNHEY, CDR2 SVGAGI. The CDR3, as DNA: TGTGCCAGCAGAAAGCAGGGGGCCCTTAACTATGGCTACACCTTC. This sequence encodes CASRKQGALNYGYTF.

This clone has more than one count but fewer than ten. The chain is built from TRBV5-1 and TRBJ1-5, with D perhaps matching TRBD1 (6 bases). CDR1 and CDR2 (germline): SGHRS, YFSETQ. This CDR3 region has 15 residues. Trimming removed 4 bases at V and 3 bases at J, with 14 bases between. CDR3 sequence (DNA): TGCGCCAGCAGCAAGGGGGGGGGTGACAATCAGCCCCAGCATTTT. Amino acids: CASSKGGGDNQPQHF.

The DNA of the CDR3 is TGTGCCAGCAGTTTTTTTTTCCGGGCTGGGGCCGGGGAGCTGTTTTTT. Encoded protein: CASSFFFRAGAGELFF. V usage is TRBV27 and J usage is TRBJ2-2; no definite D call. Trimming took off 3 bases at V and 6 bases at J, with 17 bases between the two ends. The CDR3 sequence is 16 residues long. The germline CDR1 and CDR2 sequences are MNHEY and SMNVEV (reference sequence).

This chain links TRBV19 with TRBJ1-5; no clear D gene. The V end was cut by 4 bases, the J end by 0 bases, with 22 bases between. CDR3 size: 19 residues. CDR1 is LNHDA and CDR2 is SQIVND in the germline V gene (reference sequence). The CDR3 loop is CASSTQRRGPLYSNQPQHF. DNA of the CDR3: TGTGCCAGTAGTACCCAAAGGAGAGGGCCACTATATAGCAATCAGCCCCAGCATTTT.

V usage is TRBV19 and J usage is TRBJ1-4; tentatively, D is TRBD1 (6 bases). Per germline, CDR1 LNHDA and CDR2 SQIVND (reference sequence). V lost 5 bases, J lost 6 bases, and 19 bases lay in between. CDR3 length equals 16 residues. The CDR3, as DNA: TGTGCCAGTAGTTTGATACGAACAGGGAGGTATGAAAAACTGTTTTTT. Protein: CASSLIRTGRYEKLFF.

This clone was seen a few times. V gene TRBV4-3 combines with J gene TRBJ1-5; unclear D gene. The CDR3 has 15 amino acids. Trimming left V 0 bases short and J 1 base short, with 7 bases between. Germline V lookup: CDR1 LGHNA, CDR2 YSLEER. Here the CDR3 reads CASSQEAGSNQPQHF. Written as DNA, the CDR3 is TGCGCCAGCAGCCAAGAGGCGGGGAGCAATCAGCCCCAGCATTTT.

This clone was recorded a few times. The rearrangement joins TRBV3-1 (or the pseudogene TRBV3-2) to TRBJ1-6, with D possibly matching TRBD1 (6 bases). CDR1 and CDR2 (germline): LGHDT, YNNKEL (reference sequence). V lost 0 bases, J lost 8 bases, and 14 bases lay in between. There are 16 residues in the CDR3. DNA of the CDR3: TGTGCCAGCAGCCAAGATACAGGGCTAAGGGATTCACCCCTCCACTTT. Translation gives CASSQDTGLRDSPLHF.

The chain carries TRBV20-1 and TRBJ1-1, with D perhaps TRBD1 (5 bases). The V gene's germline CDR1 is DFQATT and CDR2 SNEGSKA (reference sequence). The CDR3 covers 11 residues. This chain's CDR3 is CRPEGLAEAFF. The CDR3 region has the DNA TGCAGGCCCGAGGGGCTCGCTGAAGCTTTCTTT.

V gene TRBV11-2 combines with J gene TRBJ2-1, with 10 bases matching TRBD2. The CDR3 loop spans 14 amino acids. Trimming took 5 bases from V and 7 from J; bases not matched to a gene: 5. Germline-derived CDR1 and CDR2 are SGHAT and FQNNGV. The DNA of the CDR3 is TGTGCCAGCAGCCTACTAGCGGGGTGGAATGAGCAGTTCTTC. This translates into CASSLLAGWNEQFF.

This clone was picked up a small number of times. This chain links TRBV4-1 with TRBJ2-1; 12 bases fit TRBD2. This CDR3 region has 15 residues. J lost 8 bases, V lost 1 base, and 3 bases had no gene match. Germline assignment: CDR1 MGHRA and CDR2 YSYEKL. CDR3 sequence: CASSQGLAGEDEQFF. In DNA, the CDR3 is TGCGCCAGCAGCCAAGGACTAGCGGGGGAGGATGAGCAGTTCTTC.

V and J are TRBV7-2 and TRBJ1-5; 10 nucleotides align to TRBD1. With V trimmed by 5 bases and J by 2 bases, 3 bases remained unmatched. CDR1 and CDR2 (germline): SGHTA, FQGNSA. The CDR3 spans 15 residues. CDR3 residues: CASSLGTGGNQPQHF. The DNA of the CDR3 is TGTGCCAGCAGCCTCGGGACAGGGGGCAATCAGCCCCAGCATTTT.

V usage is TRBV5-6 and J usage is TRBJ2-7; TRBD2 is a possible D gene (7 bases). The CDR3 spans 16 residues. Germline V gene lookup returns CDR1 SGHDT and CDR2 YYEEEE. V was cut by 5 bases and J by 1 base, with 19 bases left in between. CDR3 DNA: TGTGCCAGCAGTCCTTTTCGGGGGGCCCAATCCTACGAGCAGTACTTC. Protein product: CASSPFRGAQSYEQYF. The whole variable domain, remainder taken from reference TRBV5-6 and TRBJ2-7, is DAGVTQSPTHLIKTRGQQVTLRCSPKSGHDTVSWYQQALGQGPQFIFQYYEEEERQRGNFPDRFSGHQFPNYSSELNVNALLLGDSALYLCASSPFRGAQSYEQYFGPGTRLTVT.

This clone is a singleton in its sample. The J gene is TRBJ1-1, the V gene TRBV5-5; no definite D call. The germline V and J ends were trimmed by 4 bases and 1 base, with 14 bases remaining between them. Germline CDR1 is SGHKS and CDR2 is YYEKEE (reference sequence). The CDR3 extends over 15 amino acids. The CDR3 protein is CASSPPLAGNTEAFF. The CDR3 DNA reads as TGTGCCAGCAGCCCCCCATTGGCAGGGAACACTGAAGCTTTCTTT.

The gene calls are TRBV6-5 and TRBJ1-5, with D maybe TRBD1 (5 bases). Germline CDR1 and CDR2: MNHEY and SVGAGI. Trimming stripped 6 bases from V and 0 bases from J, with 12 bases between. CDR3 length: 15 amino acids. This CDR3 is CASSPSRGSNQPQHF. The CDR3 bases are TGTGCCAGCAGCCCGTCGAGGGGTAGCAATCAGCCCCAGCATTTT.

The chain uses TRBV7-3 and TRBJ1-1, with D possibly being TRBD1 (6 bases). The CDR3 is 14 amino acids. The V gene's germline CDR1 is SGHTA and CDR2 FQGTGA. V lost 5 bases to trimming and J lost 1 base, with 11 bases between them. The CDR3 nucleotides are TGTGCCAGCAGCCCCAACAGGGAGAACACTGAAGCTTTCTTT. This encodes CASSPNRENTEAFF.

The table lists this clone with a few counts. V is TRBV18 and J is TRBJ2-7; D is uncertain. Germline values: CDR1 KGHSH, CDR2 LQKENI. This CDR3 has 14 amino acids. Deletions cut 6 bases from V and 2 bases from J, with 14 bases between. The CDR3 DNA follows: TGTGCCAGCTCCTTTCAGCAATCTCCCTACGAGCAGTACTTC. It codes for CASSFQQSPYEQYF.

This clone was counted between two and nine times. The chain links TRBV2 to TRBJ1-5; D might be TRBD1 (5 bases). Between the trimmed V and J ends, which lost 8 bases and 4 bases, there was a span of 12 bases. The germline V gene encodes CDR1 SNHLY and CDR2 FYNNEI. The CDR3 loop spans 13 amino acids. DNA of the CDR3: TGTGCCAGCCACCGACAGTTTAATCAGCCCCAGCATTTT. It is translated as CASHRQFNQPQHF.